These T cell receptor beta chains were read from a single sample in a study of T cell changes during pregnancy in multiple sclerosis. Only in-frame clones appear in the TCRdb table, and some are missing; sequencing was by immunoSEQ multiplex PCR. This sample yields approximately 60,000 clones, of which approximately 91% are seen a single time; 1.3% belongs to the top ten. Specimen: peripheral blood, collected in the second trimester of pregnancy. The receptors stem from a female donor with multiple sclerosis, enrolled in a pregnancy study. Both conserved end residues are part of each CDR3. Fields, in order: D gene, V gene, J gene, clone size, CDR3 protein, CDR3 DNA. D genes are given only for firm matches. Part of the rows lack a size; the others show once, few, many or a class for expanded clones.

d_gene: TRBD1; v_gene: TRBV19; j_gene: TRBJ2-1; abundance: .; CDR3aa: CASAGGLAIGHEQFF; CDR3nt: TGTGCCAGTGCAGGGGGTCTGGCCATAGGCCATGAGCAGTTCTTC
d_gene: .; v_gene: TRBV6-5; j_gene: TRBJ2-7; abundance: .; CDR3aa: CASSYSAAVYKEQYF; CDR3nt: TGTGCCAGCAGTTACTCCGCGGCTGTCTATAAGGAGCAGTACTTC
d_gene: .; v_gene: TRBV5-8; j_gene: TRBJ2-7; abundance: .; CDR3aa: CASSSTTGKSSYEQYF; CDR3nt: TGTGCCAGCAGCTCAACAACAGGGAAGAGCTCCTACGAGCAGTACTTC
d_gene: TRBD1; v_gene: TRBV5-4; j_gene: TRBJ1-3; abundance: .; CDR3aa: CASSLGTGLPPGNTIYF; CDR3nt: TGTGCCAGCAGCTTGGGGACAGGGCTCCCTCCTGGAAACACCATATATTTT
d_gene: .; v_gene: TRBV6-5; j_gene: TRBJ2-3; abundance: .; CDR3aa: CASRPTGEADTQYF; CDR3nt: TGTGCCAGCCGGCCTACGGGGGAGGCTGATACGCAGTATTTT
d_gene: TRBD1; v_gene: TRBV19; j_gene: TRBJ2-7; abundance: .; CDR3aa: CASSPEGGDRGFEQYF; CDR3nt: TGTGCCAGTAGCCCAGAAGGTGGGGACAGGGGTTTTGAGCAGTACTTC
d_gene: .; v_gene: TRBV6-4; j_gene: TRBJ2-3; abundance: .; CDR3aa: CASSEGQGGTDTQYF; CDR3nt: TGTGCCAGCAGTGAAGGACAGGGAGGGACAGATACGCAGTATTTT
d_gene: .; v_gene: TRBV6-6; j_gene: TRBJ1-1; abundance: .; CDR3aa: CASRREKAFF; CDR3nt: TGTGCCAGCAGACGAGAGAAAGCTTTCTTT
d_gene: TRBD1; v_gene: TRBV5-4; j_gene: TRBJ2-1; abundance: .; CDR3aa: CASSLGGQGSYNEQFF; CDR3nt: TGTGCCAGCAGCTTGGGTGGACAGGGGTCCTACAATGAGCAGTTCTTC
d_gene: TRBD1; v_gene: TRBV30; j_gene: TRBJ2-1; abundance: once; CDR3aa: CAWSVQGVSNEQFF; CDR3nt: TGTGCCTGGAGTGTGCAGGGGGTCTCAAATGAGCAGTTCTTC
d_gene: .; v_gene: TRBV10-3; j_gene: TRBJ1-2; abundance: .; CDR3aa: CAIRRDKANYGYTF; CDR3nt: TGTGCCATCAGACGGGACAAAGCTAACTATGGCTACACCTTC
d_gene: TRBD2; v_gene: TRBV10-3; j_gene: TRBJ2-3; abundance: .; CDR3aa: CAIRAGTSGGAVGTQYF; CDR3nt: TGTGCCATCAGAGCCGGGACTAGCGGGGGGGCCGTCGGTACGCAGTATTTT
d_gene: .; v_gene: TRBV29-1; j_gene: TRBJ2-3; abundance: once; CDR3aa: CSVGRGWGMADTQYF; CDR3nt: TGCAGCGTTGGTCGGGGGTGGGGGATGGCAGATACGCAGTATTTT
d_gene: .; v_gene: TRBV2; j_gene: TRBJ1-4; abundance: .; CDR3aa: CASRLAATNEKLFF; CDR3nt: TGTGCCAGCCGACTGGCTGCAACTAATGAAAAACTGTTTTTT
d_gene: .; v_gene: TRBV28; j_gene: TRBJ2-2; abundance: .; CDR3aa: CASSLYTPPNTGELFF; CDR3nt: TGTGCCAGCAGTTTATATACTCCTCCGAACACCGGGGAGCTGTTTTTT
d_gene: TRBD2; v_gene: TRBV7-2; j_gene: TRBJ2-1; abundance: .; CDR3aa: CASSLGLLGRGGYNEQFF; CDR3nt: TGTGCCAGCAGCTTAGGATTGTTGGGGCGGGGGGGGTACAATGAGCAGTTCTTC
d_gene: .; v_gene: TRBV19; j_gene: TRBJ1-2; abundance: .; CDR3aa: CASSIVYVSRGYGYTF; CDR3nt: TGTGCCAGTAGTATAGTCTACGTTTCGAGGGGGTACGGCTACACCTTC
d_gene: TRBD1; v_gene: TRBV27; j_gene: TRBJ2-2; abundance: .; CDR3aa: CASSFRQGYTGELFF; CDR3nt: TGTGCCAGCAGTTTTAGACAGGGGTACACCGGGGAGCTGTTTTTT
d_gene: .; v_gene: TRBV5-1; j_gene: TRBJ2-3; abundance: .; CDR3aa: CASSSPGGSDTQYF; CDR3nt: TGCGCCAGCAGCTCCCCCGGGGGATCAGATACGCAGTATTTT
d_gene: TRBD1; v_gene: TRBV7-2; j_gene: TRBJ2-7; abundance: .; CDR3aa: CASSLRQPGQGTYEQYF; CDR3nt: TGTGCCAGCAGCTTACGTCAGCCGGGACAGGGAACCTACGAGCAGTACTTC
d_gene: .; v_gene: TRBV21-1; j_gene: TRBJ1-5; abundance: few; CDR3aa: CASSGPGTGGENQPQHF; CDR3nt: TGTGCCAGCAGCGGTCCCGGGACAGGGGGGGAGAATCAGCCCCAGCATTTT
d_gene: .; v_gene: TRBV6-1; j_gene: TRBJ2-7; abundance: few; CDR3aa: CASGGRYYEQYF; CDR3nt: TGTGCCAGCGGAGGGAGGTACTACGAGCAGTACTTC
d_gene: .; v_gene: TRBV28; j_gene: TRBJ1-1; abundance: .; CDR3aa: CASSLLGTETEAFF; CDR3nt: TGTGCCAGCAGTTTATTAGGAACGGAGACTGAAGCTTTCTTT
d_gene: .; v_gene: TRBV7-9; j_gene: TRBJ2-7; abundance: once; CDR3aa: CASSFSLPPAYEQYF; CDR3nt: TGTGCCAGCAGCTTTTCCTTACCGCCGGCCTACGAGCAGTACTTC
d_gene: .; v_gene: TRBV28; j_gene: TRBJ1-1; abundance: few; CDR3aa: CASSFGGGSAEAFF; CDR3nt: TGTGCCAGCAGTTTCGGGGGGGGTTCCGCCGAAGCTTTCTTT
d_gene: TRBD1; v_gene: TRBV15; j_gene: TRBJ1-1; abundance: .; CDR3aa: CATSSGTGEAFF; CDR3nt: TGTGCCACCAGCTCCGGGACAGGTGAAGCTTTCTTT
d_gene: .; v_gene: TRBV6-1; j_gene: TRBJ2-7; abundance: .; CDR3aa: CASFGPRETYEQYF; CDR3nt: TGTGCCAGTTTCGGGCCCAGGGAAACCTACGAGCAGTACTTC
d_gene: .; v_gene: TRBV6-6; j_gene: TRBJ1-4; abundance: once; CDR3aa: CASSRQSNEKLFF; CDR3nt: TGTGCCAGCAGCCGACAGAGTAATGAAAAACTGTTTTTT
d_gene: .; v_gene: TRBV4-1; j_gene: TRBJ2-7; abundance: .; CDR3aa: CASSRGQSSYEQYF; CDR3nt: TGCGCCAGCAGTCGAGGACAGAGCTCCTACGAGCAGTACTTC
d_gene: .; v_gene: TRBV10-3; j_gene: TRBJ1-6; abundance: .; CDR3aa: CAISDAVEAPLHF; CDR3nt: TGTGCCATCAGTGACGCGGTTGAGGCACCCCTCCACTTT
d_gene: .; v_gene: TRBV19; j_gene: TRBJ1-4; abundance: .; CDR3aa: CASSPNNEKLFF; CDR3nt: TGTGCCAGTAGCCCCAATAATGAAAAACTGTTTTTT